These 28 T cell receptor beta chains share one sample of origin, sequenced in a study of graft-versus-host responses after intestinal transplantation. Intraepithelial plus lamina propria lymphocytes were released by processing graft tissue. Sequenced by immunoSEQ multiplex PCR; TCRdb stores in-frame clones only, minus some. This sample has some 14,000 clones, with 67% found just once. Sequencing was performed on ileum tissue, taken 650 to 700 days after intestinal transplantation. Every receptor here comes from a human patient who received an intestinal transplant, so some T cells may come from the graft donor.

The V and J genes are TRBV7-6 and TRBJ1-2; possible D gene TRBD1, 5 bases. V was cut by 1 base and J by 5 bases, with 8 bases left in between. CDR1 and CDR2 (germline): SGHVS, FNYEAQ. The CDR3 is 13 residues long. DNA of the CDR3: TGTGCCAGCAGCTTAGGGGGGGGGTATGGCTACACCTTC. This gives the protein CASSLGGGYGYTF.

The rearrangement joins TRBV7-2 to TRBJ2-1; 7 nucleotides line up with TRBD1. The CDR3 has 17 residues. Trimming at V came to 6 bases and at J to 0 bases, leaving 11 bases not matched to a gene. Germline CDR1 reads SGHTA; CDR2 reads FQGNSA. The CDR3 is CASSPMTGTISYNEQFF. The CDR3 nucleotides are TGTGCCAGCAGTCCAATGACAGGGACAATCTCCTACAATGAGCAGTTCTTC.

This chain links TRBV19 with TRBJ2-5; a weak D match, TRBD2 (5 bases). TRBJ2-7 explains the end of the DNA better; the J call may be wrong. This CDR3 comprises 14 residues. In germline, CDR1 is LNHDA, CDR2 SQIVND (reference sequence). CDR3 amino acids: CASSIVSGGYEQYF. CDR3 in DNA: TGTGCCAGTAGTATAGTGTCAGGAGGCTACGAGCAGTACTTC.

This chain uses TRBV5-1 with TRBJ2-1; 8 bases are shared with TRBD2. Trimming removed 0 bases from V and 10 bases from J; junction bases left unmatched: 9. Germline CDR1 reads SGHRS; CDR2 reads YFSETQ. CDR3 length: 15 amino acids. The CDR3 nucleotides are TGCGCCAGCAGCTTGGGCGGGGGGCTCATCCGGGAGCAGTTCTTC. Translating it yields CASSLGGGLIREQFF.

CDR3 sequence: CASSQEPGRVVYGYTF. The CDR3 region has the DNA TGCGCCAGCAGCCAAGAGCCCGGCAGGGTGGTCTATGGCTACACCTTC. This chain uses TRBV4-3 with TRBJ1-2; D perhaps matches TRBD1 (5 bases). V lost 0 bases, J lost 4 bases, and 15 bases lay in between. The CDR3 has 16 amino acids. Germline V gives CDR1 LGHNA, CDR2 YSLEER.

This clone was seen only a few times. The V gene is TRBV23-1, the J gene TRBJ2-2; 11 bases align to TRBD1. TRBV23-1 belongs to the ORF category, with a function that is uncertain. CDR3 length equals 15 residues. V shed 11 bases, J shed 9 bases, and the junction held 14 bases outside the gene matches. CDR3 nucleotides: TGCGCCCCGACTCCTCCGGGACAGGGGGGAAGGGAGCTGTTTTTT. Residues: CAPTPPGQGGRELFF.

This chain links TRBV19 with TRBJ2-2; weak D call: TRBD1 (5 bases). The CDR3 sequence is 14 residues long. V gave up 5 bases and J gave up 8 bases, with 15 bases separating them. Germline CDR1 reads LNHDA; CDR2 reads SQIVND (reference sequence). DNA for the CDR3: TGTGCCAGTAGTGTGACAGTGGGCCCAGGGGAGCTGTTTTTT. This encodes CASSVTVGPGELFF.

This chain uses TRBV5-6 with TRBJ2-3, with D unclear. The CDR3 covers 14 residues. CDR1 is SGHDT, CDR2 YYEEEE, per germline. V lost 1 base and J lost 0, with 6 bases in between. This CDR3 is CASSLLPSTDTQYF. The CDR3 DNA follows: TGTGCCAGCAGCTTGCTCCCTAGCACAGATACGCAGTATTTT.

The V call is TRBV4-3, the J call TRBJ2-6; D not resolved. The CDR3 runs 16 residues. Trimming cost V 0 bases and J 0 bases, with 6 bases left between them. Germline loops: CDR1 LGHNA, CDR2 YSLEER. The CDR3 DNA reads TGCGCCAGCAGCCAAGACAGTACCTCTGGGGCCAACGTCCTGACTTTC. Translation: CASSQDSTSGANVLTF.

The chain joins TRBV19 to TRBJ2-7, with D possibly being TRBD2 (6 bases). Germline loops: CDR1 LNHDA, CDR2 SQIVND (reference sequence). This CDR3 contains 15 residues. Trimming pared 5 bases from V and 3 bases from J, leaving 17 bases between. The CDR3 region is CASSDTGSASYEQYF. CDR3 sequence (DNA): TGTGCCAGTAGTGATACCGGGAGCGCGAGCTACGAGCAGTACTTC.

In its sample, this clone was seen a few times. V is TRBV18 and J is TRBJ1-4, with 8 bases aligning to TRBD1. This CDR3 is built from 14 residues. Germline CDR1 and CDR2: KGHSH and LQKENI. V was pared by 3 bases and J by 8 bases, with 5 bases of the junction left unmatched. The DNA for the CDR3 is TGTGCCAGCTCACCCAGGGGGCCCCAGGAAAAACTGTTTTTT. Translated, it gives CASSPRGPQEKLFF.

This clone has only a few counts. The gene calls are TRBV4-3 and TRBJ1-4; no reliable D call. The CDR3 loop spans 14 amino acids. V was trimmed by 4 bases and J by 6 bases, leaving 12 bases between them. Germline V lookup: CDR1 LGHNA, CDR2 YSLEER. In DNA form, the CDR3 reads TGCGCCAGCAGCCTGACAATTGGGCATGAAAAACTGTTTTTT. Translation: CASSLTIGHEKLFF.

The CDR3 DNA is TGTGCAAGTCGCTTATACAGGGGGTTTCACGAGCAGTACTTC. This sequence encodes CASRLYRGFHEQYF. This chain joins TRBV12-2 and TRBJ2-7; TRBD1 is the table's D call, not checked against the DNA. TRBV12-2 is a documented pseudogene. The length of the CDR3 is 14 residues.

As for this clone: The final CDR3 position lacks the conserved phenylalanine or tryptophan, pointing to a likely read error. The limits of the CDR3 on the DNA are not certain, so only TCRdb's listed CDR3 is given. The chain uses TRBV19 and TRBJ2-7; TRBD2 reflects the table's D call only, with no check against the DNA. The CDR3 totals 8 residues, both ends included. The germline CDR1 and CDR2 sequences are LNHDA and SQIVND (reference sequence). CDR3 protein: CASGASHM.

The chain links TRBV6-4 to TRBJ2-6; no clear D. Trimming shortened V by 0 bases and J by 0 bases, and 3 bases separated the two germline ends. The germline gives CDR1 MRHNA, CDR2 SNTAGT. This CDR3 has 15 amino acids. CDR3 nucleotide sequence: TGTGCCAGCAGTGACTCCAACTCTGGGGCCAACGTCCTGACTTTC. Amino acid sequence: CASSDSNSGANVLTF.

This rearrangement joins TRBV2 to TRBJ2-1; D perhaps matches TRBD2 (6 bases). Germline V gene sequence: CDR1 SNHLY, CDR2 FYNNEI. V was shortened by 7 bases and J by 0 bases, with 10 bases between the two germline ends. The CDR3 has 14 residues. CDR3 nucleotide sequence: TGTGCCAGCACCCGGGGAGGCTCCTACAATGAGCAGTTCTTC. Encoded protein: CASTRGGSYNEQFF. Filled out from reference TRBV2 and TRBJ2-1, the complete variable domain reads EPEVTQTPSHQVTQMGQEVILRCVPISNHLYFYWYRQILGQKVEFLVSFYNNEISEKSEIFDDQFSVERPDGSNFTLKIRSTKLEDSAMYFCASTRGGSYNEQFFGPGTRLTVL.

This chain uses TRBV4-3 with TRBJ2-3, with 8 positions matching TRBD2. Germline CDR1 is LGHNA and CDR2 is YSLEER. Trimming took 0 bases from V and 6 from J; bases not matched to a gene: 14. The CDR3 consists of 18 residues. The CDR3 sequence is CASSQDPQRGSLFDTQYF. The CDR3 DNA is TGCGCCAGCAGCCAAGATCCTCAGCGGGGGTCCCTCTTCGATACGCAGTATTTT.

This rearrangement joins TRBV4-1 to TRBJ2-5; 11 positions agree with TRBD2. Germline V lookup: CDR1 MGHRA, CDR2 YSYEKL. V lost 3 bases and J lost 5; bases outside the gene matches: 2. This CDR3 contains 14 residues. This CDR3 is CASSQLAGGETQYF. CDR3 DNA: TGCGCCAGCAGCCAGTTAGCGGGGGGGGAGACCCAGTACTTC.

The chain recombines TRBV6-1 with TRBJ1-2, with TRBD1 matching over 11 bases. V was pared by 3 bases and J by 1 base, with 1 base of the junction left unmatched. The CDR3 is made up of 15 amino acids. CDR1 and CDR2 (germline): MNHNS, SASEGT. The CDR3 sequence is CASSEGQGGNYGYTF. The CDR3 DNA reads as TGTGCCAGCAGTGAGGGACAGGGGGGTAACTATGGCTACACCTTC.

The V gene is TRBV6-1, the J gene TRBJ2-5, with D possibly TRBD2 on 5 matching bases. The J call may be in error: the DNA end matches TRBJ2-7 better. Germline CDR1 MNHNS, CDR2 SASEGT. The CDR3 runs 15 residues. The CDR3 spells CASSEGRRESYEQYF. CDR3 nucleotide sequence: TGTGCCAGCAGTGAAGGGAGGAGAGAGTCCTACGAGCAGTACTTC.

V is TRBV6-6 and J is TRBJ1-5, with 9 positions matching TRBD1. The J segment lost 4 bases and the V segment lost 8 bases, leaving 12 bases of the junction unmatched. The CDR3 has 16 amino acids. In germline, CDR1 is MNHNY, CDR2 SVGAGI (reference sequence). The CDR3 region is CASRDRASERNQPQHF. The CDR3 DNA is TGTGCCAGCCGGGACAGGGCCTCGGAACGGAATCAGCCCCAGCATTTT.

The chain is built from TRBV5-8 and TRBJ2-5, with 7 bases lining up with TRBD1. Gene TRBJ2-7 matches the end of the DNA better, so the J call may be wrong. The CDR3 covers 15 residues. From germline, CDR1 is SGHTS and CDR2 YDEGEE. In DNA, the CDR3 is TGTGCCAGCAGCTCATACCGGGACAGTAGGTACGAGCAGTACTTC. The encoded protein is CASSSYRDSRYEQYF.

The CDR3 nucleotides are TGCGCCAGCAGCCAAGATCGGGTAGGCGGAGCGGGGGTCTTAGATACGCAGTATTTT. Its protein is CASSQDRVGGAGVLDTQYF. The rearrangement uses TRBV4-3 and TRBJ2-3, with 8 nucleotides matching TRBD2. Per the germline V gene, CDR1 is LGHNA and CDR2 is YSLEER. Losses at the gene ends were 0 bases for V and 5 bases for J; bases not matched to a gene: 16. This CDR3 has 19 residues.

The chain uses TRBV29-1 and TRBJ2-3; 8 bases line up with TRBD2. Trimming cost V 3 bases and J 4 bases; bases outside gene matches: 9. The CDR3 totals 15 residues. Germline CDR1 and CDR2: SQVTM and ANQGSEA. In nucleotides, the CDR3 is TGCAGCGTTGACGGATCGGGGGGGGGATCAGATACGCAGTATTTT. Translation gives CSVDGSGGGSDTQYF.

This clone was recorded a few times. The CDR3 is CASSQDVGGANVLTF. The DNA of the CDR3 is TGCGCCAGCAGCCAAGATGTCGGGGGGGCCAACGTCCTGACTTTC. This rearrangement joins TRBV4-3 to TRBJ2-6; D gene uncertain. With 0 bases removed from V and 4 bases from J, the gap between germline ends came to 7 bases. This CDR3 is 15 amino acids long. Germline CDR1 LGHNA, CDR2 YSLEER.

In DNA form, the CDR3 reads TGTGCCAGCCTCGACAGGCCCCCTCAGGGCTACACCTTC. Its translation is CASLDRPPQGYTF. The rearrangement joins TRBV19 to TRBJ1-2; D possibly corresponds to TRBD1 (6 bases). The CDR3 has 13 amino acids. Trimming shortened V by 9 bases and J by 8 bases, and 19 bases separated the two germline ends. CDR1 LNHDA and CDR2 SQIVND come from the germline V gene (reference sequence).

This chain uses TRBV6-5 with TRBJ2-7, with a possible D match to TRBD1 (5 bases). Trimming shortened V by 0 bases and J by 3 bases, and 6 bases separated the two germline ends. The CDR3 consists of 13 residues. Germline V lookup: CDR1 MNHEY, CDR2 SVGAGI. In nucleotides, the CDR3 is TGTGCCAGCAGTTACTCAACAGGCTACGAGCAGTACTTC. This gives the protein CASSYSTGYEQYF.

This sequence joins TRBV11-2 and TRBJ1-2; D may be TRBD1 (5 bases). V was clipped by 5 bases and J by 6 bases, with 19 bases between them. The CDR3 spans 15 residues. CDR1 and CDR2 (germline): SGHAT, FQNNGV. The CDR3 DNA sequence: TGTGCCAGCAGCCAAACTCTCGTGACAGCTGATGGCTACACCTTC. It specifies CASSQTLVTADGYTF.